This T cell receptor beta chain was identified in a study of blood T cell repertoires in COVID-19 (dated by TCRdb to the early 2020s). At the level of the whole study: Samples from collaborators originated in the United States, Italy and Spain and spanned both the acute and convalescent phases of COVID-19. The material from the prospective study consisted of cDNA or gDNA derived from T cells, B-cell-depleted T cells, or PBMCs. Subjects who had been exposed to COVID-19, were actively infected with it, or had recovered from it provided the deeply sampled blood TCRbeta repertoires that made up the dataset. The repertoires were released in a freely available public database meant as a resource for research on the immune response to SARS-CoV-2. Samples came from the ongoing ImmuneRACE study (first 160 participants) plus 1,254 subjects from 6 global collaborators. Sample metadata almost always included a de-identified subject ID, COVID-19 status, age in years and sex. Where HLA class I and class II types were available, the types were taken from metadata supplied by the sample provider, not from assay-based typing.

General findings and caveats noted by the study authors: Clinical and demographic metadata were provided uncurated, with the amount varying by source and participant.

TCRbeta CDR3 regions were amplified from genomic DNA by means of the immunoSEQ Assay, a bias-controlled multiplex PCR. As for the original processing: The number of nucleated cells in each sample was estimated by amplification of reference gene primers within the assay. Sequence reads were collapsed and filtered to measure the absolute abundance of every unique TCRbeta CDR3 rearrangement. For each sample, productive Simpson clonality was calculated as the square root of Simpson's diversity index across productive rearrangements. TCRdb holds this immuneACCESS table with in-frame rearrangements only. Some clones are missing; in checked studies, unresolved V genes explain under half, and the rest has no known cause. V, J and clone size derive from that table, while D and trimming were established from the DNA sequence. The sample contains roughly 280,000 clones, roughly nine tenths of them found a single time. Around 3.6% of the sample goes to the ten largest clones.

To note about this clone: Which antigen it targets is not known. Base qualities are not at hand, and no much larger clone is one base apart.

Whole blood was collected in K2EDTA tubes by collaborating institutions according to the institutions' own protocols. For TCRbeta analysis, collaborators shipped samples in one of three forms: frozen whole blood, isolated PBMCs, or DNA extracted from either of those sample types. For CDR1 and CDR2, the germline V gene (reference sequence) lists SEHNR and FQNEAQ. Relative to germline, V is 7 bases shorter and J is 6 bases shorter, with 16 bases between their ends. The CDR3 contains 13 residues, cysteine and phenylalanine counted. CDR3 DNA only is kept here, 39 bases in frame from base 1. The TCR was taken from a young man with active or convalescent COVID-19. Sequenced: peripheral blood. The rearrangement combines TRBV7-9 with TRBJ2-7, with no reliable assignment of the D segment. The CDR3 reads CASTLVYPGEQYF. The nucleotide sequence reads TGTGCCAGCACCCTTGTTTACCCGGGCGAGCAGTACTTC.